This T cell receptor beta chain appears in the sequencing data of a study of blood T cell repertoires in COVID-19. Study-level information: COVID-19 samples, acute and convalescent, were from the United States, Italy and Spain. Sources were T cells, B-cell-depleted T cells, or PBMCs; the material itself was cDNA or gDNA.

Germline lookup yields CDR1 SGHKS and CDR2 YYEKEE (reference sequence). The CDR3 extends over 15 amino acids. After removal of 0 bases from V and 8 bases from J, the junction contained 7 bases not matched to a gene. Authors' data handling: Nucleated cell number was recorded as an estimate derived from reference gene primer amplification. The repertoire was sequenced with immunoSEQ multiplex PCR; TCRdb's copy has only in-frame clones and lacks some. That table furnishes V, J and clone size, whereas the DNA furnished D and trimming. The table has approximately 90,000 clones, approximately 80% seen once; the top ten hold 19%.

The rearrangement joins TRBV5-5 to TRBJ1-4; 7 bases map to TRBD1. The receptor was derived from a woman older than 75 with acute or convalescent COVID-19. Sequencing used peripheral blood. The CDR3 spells CASSLGQGVGEKLFF. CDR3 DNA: TGTGCCAGCAGCTTGGGACAGGGAGTGGGAGAAAAACTGTTTTTT.